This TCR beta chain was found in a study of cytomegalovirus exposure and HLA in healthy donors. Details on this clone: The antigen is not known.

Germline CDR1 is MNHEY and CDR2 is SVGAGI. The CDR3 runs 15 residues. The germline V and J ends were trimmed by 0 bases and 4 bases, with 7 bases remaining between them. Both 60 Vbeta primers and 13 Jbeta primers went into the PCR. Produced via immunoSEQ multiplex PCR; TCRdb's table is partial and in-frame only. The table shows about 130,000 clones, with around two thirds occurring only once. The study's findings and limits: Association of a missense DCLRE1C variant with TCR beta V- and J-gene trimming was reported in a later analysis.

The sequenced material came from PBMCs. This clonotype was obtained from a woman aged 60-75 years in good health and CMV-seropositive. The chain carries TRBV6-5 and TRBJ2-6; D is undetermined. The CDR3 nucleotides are TGTGCCAGCAGTTACTCAGCGTGGGGGGCCAACGTCCTGACTTTC. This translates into CASSYSAWGANVLTF.